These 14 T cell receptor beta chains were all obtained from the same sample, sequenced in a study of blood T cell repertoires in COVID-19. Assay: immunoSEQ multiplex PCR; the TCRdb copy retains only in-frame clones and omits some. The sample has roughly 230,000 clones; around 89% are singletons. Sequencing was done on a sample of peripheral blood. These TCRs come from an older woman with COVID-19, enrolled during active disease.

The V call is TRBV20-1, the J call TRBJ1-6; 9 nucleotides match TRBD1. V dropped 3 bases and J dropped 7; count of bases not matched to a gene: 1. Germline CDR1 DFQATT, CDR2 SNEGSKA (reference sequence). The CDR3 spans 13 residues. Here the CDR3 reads CSASTGGNSPLHF. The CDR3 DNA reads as TGCAGTGCTAGTACAGGGGGCAATTCACCCCTCCACTTT.

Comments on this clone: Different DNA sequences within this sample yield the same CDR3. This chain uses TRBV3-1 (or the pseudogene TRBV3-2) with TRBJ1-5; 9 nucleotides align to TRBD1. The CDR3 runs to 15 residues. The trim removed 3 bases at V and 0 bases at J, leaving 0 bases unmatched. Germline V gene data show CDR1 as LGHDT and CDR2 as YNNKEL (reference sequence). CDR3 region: CASSQGQGSNQPQHF. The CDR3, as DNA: TGTGCCAGCAGCCAGGGACAGGGTAGCAATCAGCCCCAGCATTTT.

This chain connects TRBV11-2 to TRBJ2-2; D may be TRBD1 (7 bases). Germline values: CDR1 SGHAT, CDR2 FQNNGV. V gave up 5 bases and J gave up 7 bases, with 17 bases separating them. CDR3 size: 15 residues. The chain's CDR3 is CASSPTTGRGGELFF. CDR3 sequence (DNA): TGTGCCAGCAGCCCCACGACAGGGCGGGGCGGGGAGCTGTTTTTT.

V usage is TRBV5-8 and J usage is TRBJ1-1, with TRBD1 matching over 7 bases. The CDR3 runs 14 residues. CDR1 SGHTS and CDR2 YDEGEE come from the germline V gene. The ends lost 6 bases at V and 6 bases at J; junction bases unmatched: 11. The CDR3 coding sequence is TGTGCCAGCACCTTTGACAGGGCCCTCGCTGAAGCTTTCTTT. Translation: CASTFDRALAEAFF.

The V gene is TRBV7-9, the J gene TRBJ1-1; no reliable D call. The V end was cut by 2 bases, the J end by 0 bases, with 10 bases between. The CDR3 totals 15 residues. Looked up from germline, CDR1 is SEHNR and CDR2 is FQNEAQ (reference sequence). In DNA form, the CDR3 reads TGTGCCAGCAGCTTAATTCGCGGGATGAACACTGAAGCTTTCTTT. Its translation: CASSLIRGMNTEAFF.

CDR3 nucleotides: TGTGCCAGTAGTCAAGGGGTAGGGGGTGAAAAACTGTTTTTT. Protein sequence: CASSQGVGGEKLFF. The chain is built from TRBV19 and TRBJ1-4; D might be TRBD1 (6 bases). Germline-derived CDR1 and CDR2 are LNHDA and SQIVND (reference sequence). The V gene lost 5 bases and the J gene lost 7 bases, with 14 bases spanning the gap. CDR3 length: 14 amino acids. Complete variable domain (other parts from reference TRBV19 and TRBJ1-4): DGGITQSPKYLFRKEGQNVTLSCEQNLNHDAMYWYRQDPGQGLRLIYYSQIVNDFQKGDIAEGYSVSREKKESFPLTVTSAQKNPTAFYLCASSQGVGGEKLFFGSGTQLSVL.

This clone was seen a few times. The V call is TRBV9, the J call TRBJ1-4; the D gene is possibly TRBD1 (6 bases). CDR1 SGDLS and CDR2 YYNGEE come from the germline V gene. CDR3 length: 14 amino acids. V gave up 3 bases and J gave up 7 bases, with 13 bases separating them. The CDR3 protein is CASSGGQGGEKLFF. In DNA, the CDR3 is TGTGCCAGCAGCGGGGGGCAGGGTGGTGAAAAACTGTTTTTT.

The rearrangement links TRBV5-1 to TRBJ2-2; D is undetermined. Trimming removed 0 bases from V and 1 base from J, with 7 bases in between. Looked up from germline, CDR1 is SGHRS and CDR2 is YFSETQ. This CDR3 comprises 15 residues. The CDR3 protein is CASSLEQWNTGELFF. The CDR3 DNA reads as TGCGCCAGCAGCTTGGAACAGTGGAACACCGGGGAGCTGTTTTTT.

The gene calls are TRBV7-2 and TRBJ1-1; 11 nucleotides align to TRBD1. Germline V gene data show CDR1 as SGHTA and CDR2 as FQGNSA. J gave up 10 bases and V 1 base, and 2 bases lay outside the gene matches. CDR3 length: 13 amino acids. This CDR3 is CASSLGTGGTAFF. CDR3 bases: TGTGCCAGCAGCTTAGGGACAGGGGGCACAGCTTTCTTT. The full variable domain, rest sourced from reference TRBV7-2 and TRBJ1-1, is GAGVSQSPSNKVTEKGKDVELRCDPISGHTALYWYRQSLGQGLEFLIYFQGNSAPDKSGLPSDRFSAERTGGSVSTLTIQRTQQEDSAVYLCASSLGTGGTAFFGQGTRLTVV.

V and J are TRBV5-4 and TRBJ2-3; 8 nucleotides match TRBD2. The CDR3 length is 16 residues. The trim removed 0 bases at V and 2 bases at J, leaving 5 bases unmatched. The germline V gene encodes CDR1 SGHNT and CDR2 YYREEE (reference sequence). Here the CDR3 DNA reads TGTGCCAGCAGCTTGGGGCTAGCGGGCTACACAGATACGCAGTATTTT. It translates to CASSLGLAGYTDTQYF.

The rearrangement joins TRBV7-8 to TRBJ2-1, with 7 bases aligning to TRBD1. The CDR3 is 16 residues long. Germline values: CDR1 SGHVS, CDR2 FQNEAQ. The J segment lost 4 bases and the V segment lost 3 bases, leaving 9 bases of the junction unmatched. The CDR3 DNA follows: TGTGCCAGCAGCTTTCGACAGGGCCCCGTATACAATGAGCAGTTCTTC. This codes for CASSFRQGPVYNEQFF. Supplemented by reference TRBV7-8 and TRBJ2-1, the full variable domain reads GAGVSQSPRYKVAKRGQDVALRCDPISGHVSLFWYQQALGQGPEFLTYFQNEAQLDKSGLPSDRFFAERPEGSVSTLKIQRTQQEDSAVYLCASSFRQGPVYNEQFFGPGTRLTVL.

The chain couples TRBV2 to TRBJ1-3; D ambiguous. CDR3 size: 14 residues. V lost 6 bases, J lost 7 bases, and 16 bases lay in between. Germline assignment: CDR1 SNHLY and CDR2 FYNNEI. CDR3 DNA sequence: TGTGCCAGCAGCCAAACGGACTTACGGAACACCATATATTTT. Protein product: CASSQTDLRNTIYF.

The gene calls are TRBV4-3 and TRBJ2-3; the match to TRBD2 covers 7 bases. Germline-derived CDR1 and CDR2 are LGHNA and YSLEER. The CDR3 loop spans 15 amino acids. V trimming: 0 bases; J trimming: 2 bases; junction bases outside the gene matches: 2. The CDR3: CASSQEAGPTDTQYF. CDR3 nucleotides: TGCGCCAGCAGCCAAGAAGCGGGGCCCACAGATACGCAGTATTTT.

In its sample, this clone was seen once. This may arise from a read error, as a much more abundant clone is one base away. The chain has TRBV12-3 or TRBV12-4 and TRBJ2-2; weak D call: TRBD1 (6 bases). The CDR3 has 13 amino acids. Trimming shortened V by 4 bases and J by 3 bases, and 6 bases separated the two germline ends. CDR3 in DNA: TGTGCCAGCAGTTACAGGGACACCGGGGAGCTGTTTTTT. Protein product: CASSYRDTGELFF.